Listed below are T cell receptor beta chains from one sample, sequenced in a study of blood T cell repertoires in COVID-19. Produced via immunoSEQ multiplex PCR; TCRdb's table is partial and in-frame only. The table shows 300,000 to 350,000 clones, with 90% occurring only once. The sequencing input was PBMCs or T cells enriched from blood (not recorded which). These receptors were taken from a woman in her thirties who had been exposed to COVID-19. CDR3s include the opening cysteine and the closing phenylalanine or tryptophan. Fields, in order: clone size, J gene, V gene, CDR3 protein. Rows may omit the clone size; those that give it use once, few, many or a size class.

-,TRBJ2-3,TRBV5-4,CASSFSGGHPTDTQYF
-,TRBJ1-2,TRBV5-5,CASSPPGQGGGYTF
-,TRBJ2-4,TRBV2,CASSERQSMPPRNIQYF
-,TRBJ1-1,TRBV5-1,CASSSDRFNTEAFF
once,TRBJ2-3,TRBV5-5,CASSLVSGGKADTQYF
-,TRBJ1-1,TRBV7-9,CASSRTGGAIEAFF
-,TRBJ2-1,TRBV13,CASSRDRGPYNEQFF
-,TRBJ1-1,TRBV7-2,CASSPRGLVTEAFF
once,TRBJ2-2,TRBV3-1/TRBV3-2,CASSLAGTGAGELFF
-,TRBJ1-1,TRBV5-4,CASSLGGVNTEAFF
-,TRBJ2-5,TRBV4-1,CASSQDVGTSQYF
-,TRBJ2-1,TRBV6-4,CASSQDRISYNEQFF
-,TRBJ1-2,TRBV24-1,CATSDRGSLYGYTF